This T cell receptor (beta chain) was captured in a study of T cell repertoires in cytomegalovirus infection. Study-level points and caveats: CMV-specific HLA-C-restricted TCR beta clonotypes dominated the ex vivo response.

One entry per CDR3 protein, called by TCRdb with MiXCR from the reads. Here the sample spans approximately 990,000 distinct CDR3 sequences, less than 35% being singletons. The CDR3 totals 16 residues. V was pared by 5 bases and J by 2 bases, with 9 bases of the junction left unmatched. Germline V CDR1 and CDR2: MNHEY, SMNVEV (reference sequence). This clonotype appeared a few times. Its target is unknown. The chain joins TRBV27 to TRBJ2-5, with 9 positions matching TRBD1. This TCR came from a human donor in good health (CMV status not recorded). Some clones in this sample may be carry-over from other donors' samples. Specimen: cultured CD8+ T cells from PBMCs, collected from culture after CMV antigen stimulation. The DNA of the CDR3 is TGTGCCAGCAGTACGAGTCCGGGACAGGGACAAGAGACCCAGTACTTC. This gives the protein CASSTSPGQGQETQYF.